One TCR beta chain is described in this entry. Method: immunoSEQ multiplex PCR; TCRdb's copy keeps in-frame clones and lacks some. This sample yields fewer than 25,000 clones, of which approximately 86% are seen a single time; under 1.1% belongs to the top ten. The sample originates from a study of T cell changes during pregnancy in multiple sclerosis. This specimen was CD4+ T cells from peripheral blood mononuclear cells, taken in the second trimester of pregnancy. The receptor was derived from a female donor in good health, enrolled as a control in a pregnancy study.

The chain's CDR3 is CASRGGASSGNTIYF. The CDR3 DNA sequence: TGTGCCAGCAGGGGGGGGGCTTCCTCTGGAAACACCATATATTTT. The genes are TRBV28 and TRBJ1-3; possible D gene TRBD1, 6 bases. Trimming stripped 6 bases from V and 0 bases from J, with 12 bases between. CDR1 and CDR2 from the germline V gene are MDHEN and SYDVKM. The length of the CDR3 is 15 residues. The full variable domain, with the rest looked up from reference TRBV28 and TRBJ1-3, is DVKVTQSSRYLVKRTGEKVFLECVQDMDHENMFWYRQDPGLGLRLIYFSYDVKMKEKGDIPEGYSVSREKKERFSLILESASTNQTSMYLCASRGGASSGNTIYFGEGSWLTVV.